These T cell receptor beta chains were read from a single sample in a study of human T cells and chemical hapten exposure. TCRdb called the RACE reads again in MiXCR, with one record for every CDR3 protein. Of more than 85,000 distinct CDR3 sequences listed, 9.2% are singletons. The source was whole blood, collected in connection with sensitization to the hapten diphenylcyclopropenone (DPC). Every receptor here comes from a woman aged 40 to 50 with alopecia areata. Some clones in this sample may be carry-over from other donors' samples. Each CDR3 is given with its conserved first and last residue. A D gene is named only where the DNA matches it firmly. Clone size is not always given. Where it is, it says once, few, many or a class for expanded clones.

d_call: .
j_call: TRBJ1-4
clone_size: few
v_call: TRBV12-3/TRBV12-4
cdr3_nt: TGTGCCAGCAGTTTTGCTACGAGTGAAAAACTGTTTTTT
cdr3_aa: CASSFATSEKLFF

d_call: .
j_call: TRBJ2-3
clone_size: few
v_call: TRBV7-2
cdr3_nt: TGTGCCAGCAGCTTAGCGCCCGGGCTCGCGGATACGCAGTATTTT
cdr3_aa: CASSLAPGLADTQYF

d_call: TRBD1
j_call: TRBJ1-1
clone_size: few
v_call: TRBV2
cdr3_nt: TGTGCCAGCAGTGACTGGACAGGGGGGAGCACTGAAGCTTTCTTT
cdr3_aa: CASSDWTGGSTEAFF

d_call: .
j_call: TRBJ1-3
clone_size: .
v_call: TRBV20-1
cdr3_nt: TGCAGTGCTCCCTCGGAGGCCGTCGACCACACCATATATTTT
cdr3_aa: CSAPSEAVDHTIYF

d_call: TRBD2
j_call: TRBJ2-2
clone_size: few
v_call: TRBV5-6
cdr3_nt: TGTGCCAGCAGCTCACTGCTAGCGGGGGGCCGGAACACCGGGGAGCTGTTTTTT
cdr3_aa: CASSSLLAGGRNTGELFF

d_call: .
j_call: TRBJ2-2
clone_size: few
v_call: TRBV19
cdr3_nt: TGTGCCAGTAGGATTAGGTTCGCGAACACCGGGGAGCTGTTTTTT
cdr3_aa: CASRIRFANTGELFF

d_call: .
j_call: TRBJ1-6
clone_size: .
v_call: TRBV18
cdr3_nt: TGTGCCAGCTCACCTCCCGACAGAGGGAATTCACCCCTCCACTTT
cdr3_aa: CASSPPDRGNSPLHF

d_call: .
j_call: TRBJ2-5
clone_size: few
v_call: TRBV5-1
cdr3_nt: TGCGCCAGCAGCCGTCGGGGGTCCCTAAACACGGAGACCCAGTACTTC
cdr3_aa: CASSRRGSLNTETQYF

d_call: TRBD1
j_call: TRBJ2-7
clone_size: many
v_call: TRBV27
cdr3_nt: TGTGCCAGCAGTTCCCCAGGGGGTAACGAGCAGTACTTC
cdr3_aa: CASSSPGGNEQYF

d_call: .
j_call: TRBJ1-4
clone_size: few
v_call: TRBV7-2
cdr3_nt: TGTGCCAGCAGCTTAGCGGGGGGCGCATGGGAAAAACTGTTTTTT
cdr3_aa: CASSLAGGAWEKLFF

d_call: TRBD1
j_call: TRBJ2-6
clone_size: few
v_call: TRBV7-6
cdr3_nt: TGTGCCAGCAGCCCCTGGACAGGGGGCCATTCTGGGGCCAACGTCCTGACTTTC
cdr3_aa: CASSPWTGGHSGANVLTF

d_call: .
j_call: TRBJ2-1
clone_size: few
v_call: TRBV20-1
cdr3_nt: TGCAGTGCTCCGACGAGGGTGCGGAATGAGCAGTTCTTC
cdr3_aa: CSAPTRVRNEQFF

d_call: .
j_call: TRBJ2-7
clone_size: .
v_call: TRBV28
cdr3_nt: TGTGCCAGCAGGTCAGGGACCTACGAGCAGTACTTC
cdr3_aa: CASRSGTYEQYF

d_call: .
j_call: TRBJ1-6
clone_size: many
v_call: TRBV4-2
cdr3_nt: TGTGCCAGCAGCCAAGATGGGGTTCCCAATTCACCCCTCCACTTT
cdr3_aa: CASSQDGVPNSPLHF

d_call: .
j_call: TRBJ2-1
clone_size: few
v_call: TRBV27
cdr3_nt: TGTGCCAGCAGTTCCCTGGTCATCGCGGGATACAATGAGCAGTTCTTC
cdr3_aa: CASSSLVIAGYNEQFF

d_call: .
j_call: TRBJ1-1
clone_size: .
v_call: TRBV27
cdr3_nt: TGTGCCAGCAGTTTCTGGGACCGCTTAAAAGCTTTCTTT
cdr3_aa: CASSFWDRLKAFF

d_call: .
j_call: TRBJ2-7
clone_size: .
v_call: TRBV19
cdr3_nt: TGTGCCAGTAGTGCTGGGAACACCTACGAGCAGTACTTC
cdr3_aa: CASSAGNTYEQYF

d_call: .
j_call: TRBJ2-6
clone_size: many
v_call: TRBV7-2
cdr3_nt: TGTGCCAGCAGCTTAGGGAGGGCTGGGGCCAACGTCCTGACTTTC
cdr3_aa: CASSLGRAGANVLTF

d_call: TRBD2
j_call: TRBJ2-1
clone_size: .
v_call: TRBV4-1
cdr3_nt: TGCGCCAGCAGCCAAGAAACGGCGCTAGCGGCGCTCTCCTACAATGAGCAGTTCTTC
cdr3_aa: CASSQETALAALSYNEQFF

d_call: .
j_call: TRBJ1-1
clone_size: many
v_call: TRBV6-5
cdr3_nt: TGTGCCAGCAGAGGAAACTCCTTAGAAGCTTTCTTT
cdr3_aa: CASRGNSLEAFF

d_call: .
j_call: TRBJ2-7
clone_size: many
v_call: TRBV2
cdr3_nt: TGTGCCAGCAGACAGGGAACCGAGCAGTACTTC
cdr3_aa: CASRQGTEQYF

d_call: .
j_call: TRBJ2-7
clone_size: .
v_call: TRBV13
cdr3_nt: TGTGCCAGCAGTTCTCCTGGCACCGAGGGCTCCTACGAGCAGTACTTC
cdr3_aa: CASSSPGTEGSYEQYF

d_call: TRBD1
j_call: TRBJ1-2
clone_size: many
v_call: TRBV7-2
cdr3_nt: TGTGCCAGCAGCTTAGTGGTGCAGGGGGCAGTCTATGGCTACACCTTC
cdr3_aa: CASSLVVQGAVYGYTF

d_call: .
j_call: TRBJ2-3
clone_size: few
v_call: TRBV20-1
cdr3_nt: TGCAGTGCTAGAGTACGGAGCCGGAGTGGTCCAGATACGCAGTATTTT
cdr3_aa: CSARVRSRSGPDTQYF

d_call: .
j_call: TRBJ1-1
clone_size: few
v_call: TRBV7-9
cdr3_nt: TGTGCCAGCAGCTCTTCGTGGGACCCGAACACTGAAGCTTTCTTT
cdr3_aa: CASSSSWDPNTEAFF

d_call: TRBD1
j_call: TRBJ1-2
clone_size: many
v_call: TRBV11-2
cdr3_nt: TGTGCCAGCAGCTTAGAGCAGGGGGCCGGCTATGGCTACACCTTC
cdr3_aa: CASSLEQGAGYGYTF

d_call: .
j_call: TRBJ2-3
clone_size: few
v_call: TRBV10-3
cdr3_nt: TGTGCCTCTAAGGCCACAAGGGAAGACGATACGCAGTATTTT
cdr3_aa: CASKATREDDTQYF

d_call: .
j_call: TRBJ2-5
clone_size: .
v_call: TRBV4-2
cdr3_nt: TGTGCCAGCAGCCCCCCCGGGGAGACCCAGTACTTC
cdr3_aa: CASSPPGETQYF

d_call: .
j_call: TRBJ1-5
clone_size: many
v_call: TRBV11-2
cdr3_nt: TGTGCCAGCAGCTTAGAGGTGTCGGCGCCCCAGCATTTT
cdr3_aa: CASSLEVSAPQHF

d_call: .
j_call: TRBJ2-2
clone_size: many
v_call: TRBV19
cdr3_nt: TGTGCCAGTAGTATTCTTCGGGTCACCGGGGAGCTGTTTTTT
cdr3_aa: CASSILRVTGELFF

d_call: .
j_call: TRBJ1-2
clone_size: many
v_call: TRBV20-1
cdr3_nt: TGCAGTGCTAGAGATGGTTCGGGGGACCACTATGGCTACACCTTC
cdr3_aa: CSARDGSGDHYGYTF

d_call: TRBD1
j_call: TRBJ2-5
clone_size: many
v_call: TRBV12-3/TRBV12-4
cdr3_nt: TGTGCCAGCAGTTGGGGACAGCAAGAGACCCAGTACTTC
cdr3_aa: CASSWGQQETQYF

d_call: .
j_call: TRBJ2-3
clone_size: few
v_call: TRBV6-1
cdr3_nt: TGTGCCAGCAGGAAGGACTTGACAGATACGCAGTATTTT
cdr3_aa: CASRKDLTDTQYF

d_call: .
j_call: TRBJ2-5
clone_size: .
v_call: TRBV29-1
cdr3_nt: TGCAGCGTTGAAACAGGGTCGACTGGAAAGACCCAGTACTTC
cdr3_aa: CSVETGSTGKTQYF

d_call: .
j_call: TRBJ2-1
clone_size: few
v_call: TRBV11-3
cdr3_nt: TGTGCCAGCAGCTCGTTTGCAGGAAGCTCCTACAATGAGCAGTTCTTC
cdr3_aa: CASSSFAGSSYNEQFF

d_call: .
j_call: TRBJ2-5
clone_size: few
v_call: TRBV6-2/TRBV6-3
cdr3_nt: TGTGCCAGCAGTTATCTTGGAACGGAGCAAGAGACCCAGTACTTC
cdr3_aa: CASSYLGTEQETQYF

d_call: .
j_call: TRBJ2-6
clone_size: many
v_call: TRBV6-1
cdr3_nt: TGTGCCAGCACCCCCCGTTCTGGGGCCAACGTCCTGACTTTC
cdr3_aa: CASTPRSGANVLTF

d_call: .
j_call: TRBJ1-5
clone_size: few
v_call: TRBV5-1
cdr3_nt: TGCGCCAGCAGCTTGGAAGGGTATTTCAATCAGCCCCAGCATTTT
cdr3_aa: CASSLEGYFNQPQHF

d_call: .
j_call: TRBJ2-1
clone_size: few
v_call: TRBV7-6
cdr3_nt: TGTGCCAGCAGCTTTACTGGGTTGCTCAATGAGCAGTTCTTC
cdr3_aa: CASSFTGLLNEQFF

d_call: .
j_call: TRBJ1-5
clone_size: .
v_call: TRBV12-3/TRBV12-4
cdr3_nt: TGTGCCAGCAGAGAAACCTCAGGAACCGGTCAGCCCCAGCATTTT
cdr3_aa: CASRETSGTGQPQHF

d_call: TRBD1
j_call: TRBJ2-7
clone_size: many
v_call: TRBV4-3
cdr3_nt: TGCGCCAGCAGCCAAGTACAAGGGACAGGGATAGGGTACGAGCAGTACTTC
cdr3_aa: CASSQVQGTGIGYEQYF

d_call: TRBD2
j_call: TRBJ2-1
clone_size: few
v_call: TRBV5-4
cdr3_nt: TGTGCCAGCAGCTCAAGCGGGGCCCACCTCCATGAGCAGTTCTTC
cdr3_aa: CASSSSGAHLHEQFF

d_call: .
j_call: TRBJ2-6
clone_size: few
v_call: TRBV3-1
cdr3_nt: TGTGCCAGCAGCCCCGGGGCGGCGCCACTGGCCAACGTCCTGACTTTC
cdr3_aa: CASSPGAAPLANVLTF

d_call: TRBD2
j_call: TRBJ2-7
clone_size: few
v_call: TRBV3-1
cdr3_nt: TGTGCCAGCAGCCAAGATTATTCGGCCCTAGCGGAAGTTCCGAACTTC
cdr3_aa: CASSQDYSALAEVPNF

d_call: .
j_call: TRBJ1-1
clone_size: many
v_call: TRBV28
cdr3_nt: TGTGCCAGCTCCTCCCCGACGACCCAACCTGAAGCTTTCTTT
cdr3_aa: CASSSPTTQPEAFF

d_call: .
j_call: TRBJ1-5
clone_size: many
v_call: TRBV7-8
cdr3_nt: TGTGCCAGCAGCTTTCGTTTCGGGGAAGGCGGTCAGCCCCAGCATTTT
cdr3_aa: CASSFRFGEGGQPQHF

d_call: .
j_call: TRBJ1-6
clone_size: .
v_call: TRBV24-1
cdr3_nt: TGTGCCACCAGTGCCGACAGCATTGGTTCACCCCTCCACTTT
cdr3_aa: CATSADSIGSPLHF

d_call: TRBD1
j_call: TRBJ2-5
clone_size: few
v_call: TRBV5-6
cdr3_nt: TGTGCCAGCAGCCCCGGGACAGCGGACTCCCAAGAGACCCAGTACTTC
cdr3_aa: CASSPGTADSQETQYF

d_call: .
j_call: TRBJ2-3
clone_size: few
v_call: TRBV5-5
cdr3_nt: TGTGCCAGCAGCTCCGGACCGAACACAGATACGCAGTATTTT
cdr3_aa: CASSSGPNTDTQYF

d_call: .
j_call: TRBJ2-3
clone_size: many
v_call: TRBV12-3/TRBV12-4
cdr3_nt: TGTGCCAGCAGTTTAGGTCTAGCACCAGATACGCAGTATTTT
cdr3_aa: CASSLGLAPDTQYF